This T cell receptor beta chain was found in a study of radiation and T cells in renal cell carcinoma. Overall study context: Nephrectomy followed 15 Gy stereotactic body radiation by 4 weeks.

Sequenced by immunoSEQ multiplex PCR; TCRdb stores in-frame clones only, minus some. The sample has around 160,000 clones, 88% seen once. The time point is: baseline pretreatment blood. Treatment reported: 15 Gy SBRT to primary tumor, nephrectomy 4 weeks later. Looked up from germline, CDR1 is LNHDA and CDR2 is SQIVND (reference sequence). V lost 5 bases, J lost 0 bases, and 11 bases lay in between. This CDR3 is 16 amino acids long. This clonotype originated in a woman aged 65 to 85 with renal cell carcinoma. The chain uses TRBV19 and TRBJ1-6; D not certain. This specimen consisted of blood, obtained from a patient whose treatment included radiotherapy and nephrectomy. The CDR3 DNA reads TGTGCCAGTAGTTTCCTGGGCGGCTCCTATAATTCACCCCTCCACTTT. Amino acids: CASSFLGGSYNSPLHF.